This TCR beta chain was identified in a study of T cell clonality in common variable immunodeficiency. Study-wide points: CVID subjects shared fewer TCRbeta clones than healthy controls did. CVID patient heterogeneity limited repertoire-clinical complication correlations.

Heparinized whole blood, 5 to 8 ml, came from each donor. Germline lookup yields CDR1 MNHNS and CDR2 SASEGT. Unmatched junction bases numbered 0, after V lost 2 bases and J lost 0 bases. The length of the CDR3 is 15 residues. In this sample, this clone turned up many times. Its target is unknown. The read halts 3 residues ahead of the CDR3 end, with the missing end drawn from the germline J gene. Profiling relied on immunoSEQ multiplex PCR, and the TCRdb table lists in-frame clones only, not all of them. The sample was found to contain about 34,000 clones, and every one recurs. This TCR was sampled from a person aged 18 to 75 in good health. The rearrangement uses TRBV6-1 and TRBJ2-1, with 8 bases matching TRBD1. The sequenced material came from peripheral blood mononuclear cells. CDR3 residues: CASSETGGSYNEQFF. The DNA read from the CDR3 is TGTGCCAGCAGTGAAACAGGGGGCTCCTACAATGAG.